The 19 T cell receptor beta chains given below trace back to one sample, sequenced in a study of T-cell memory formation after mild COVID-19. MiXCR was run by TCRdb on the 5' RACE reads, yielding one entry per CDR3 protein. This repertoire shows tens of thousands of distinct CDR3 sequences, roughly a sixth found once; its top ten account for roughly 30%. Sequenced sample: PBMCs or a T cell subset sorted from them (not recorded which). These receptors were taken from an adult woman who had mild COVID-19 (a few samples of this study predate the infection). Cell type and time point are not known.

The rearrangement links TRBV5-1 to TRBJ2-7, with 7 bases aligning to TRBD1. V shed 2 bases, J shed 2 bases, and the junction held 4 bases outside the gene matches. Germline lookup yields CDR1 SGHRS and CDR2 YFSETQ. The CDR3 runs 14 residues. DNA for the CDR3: TGCGCCAGCAGCTTCCGGGACAGCCCCTACGAGCAGTACTTC. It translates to CASSFRDSPYEQYF.

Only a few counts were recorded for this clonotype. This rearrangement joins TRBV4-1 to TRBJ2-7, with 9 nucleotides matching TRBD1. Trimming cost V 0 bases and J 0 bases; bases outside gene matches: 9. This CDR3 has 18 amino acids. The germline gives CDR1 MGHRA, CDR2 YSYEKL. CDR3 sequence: CASSQESRRDRDSYEQYF. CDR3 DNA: TGCGCCAGCAGCCAAGAATCTAGGAGGGACAGGGACTCCTACGAGCAGTACTTC.

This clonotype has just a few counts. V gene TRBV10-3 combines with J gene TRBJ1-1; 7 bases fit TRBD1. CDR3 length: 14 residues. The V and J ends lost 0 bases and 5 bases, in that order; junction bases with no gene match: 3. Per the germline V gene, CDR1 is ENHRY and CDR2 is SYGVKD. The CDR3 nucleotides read TGTGCCATCAGTGAGTCTCCAGGGGGTACTGAAGCTTTCTTT. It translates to CAISESPGGTEAFF.

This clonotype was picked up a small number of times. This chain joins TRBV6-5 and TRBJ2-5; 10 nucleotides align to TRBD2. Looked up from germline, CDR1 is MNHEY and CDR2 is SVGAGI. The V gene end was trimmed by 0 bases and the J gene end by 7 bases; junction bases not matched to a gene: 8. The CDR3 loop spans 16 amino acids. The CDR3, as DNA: TGTGCCAGCAGTTACTCGAATAGCGGGAGGAGGGGGACCCAGTACTTC. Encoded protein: CASSYSNSGRRGTQYF.

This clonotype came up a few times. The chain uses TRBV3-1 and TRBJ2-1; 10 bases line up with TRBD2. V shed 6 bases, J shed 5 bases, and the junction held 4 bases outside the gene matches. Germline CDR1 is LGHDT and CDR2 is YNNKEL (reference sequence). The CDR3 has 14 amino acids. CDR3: CASSLAGANNEQFF. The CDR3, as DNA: TGTGCCAGCAGTCTAGCGGGGGCAAACAATGAGCAGTTCTTC.

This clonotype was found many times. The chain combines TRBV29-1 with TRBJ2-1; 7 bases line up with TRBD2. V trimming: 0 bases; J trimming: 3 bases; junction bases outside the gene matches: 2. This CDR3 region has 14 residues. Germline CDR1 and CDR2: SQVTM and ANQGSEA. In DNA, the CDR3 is TGCAGCGTTGAAGAAGGCGGGGGCTACAATGAGCAGTTCTTC. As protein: CSVEEGGGYNEQFF.

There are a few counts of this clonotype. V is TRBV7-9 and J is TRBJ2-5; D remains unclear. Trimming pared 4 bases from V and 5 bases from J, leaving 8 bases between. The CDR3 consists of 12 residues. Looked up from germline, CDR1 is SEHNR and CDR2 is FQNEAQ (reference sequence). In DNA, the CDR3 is TGTGCCAGCAGCTCCCCTTGGGAGACCCAGTACTTC. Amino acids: CASSSPWETQYF.

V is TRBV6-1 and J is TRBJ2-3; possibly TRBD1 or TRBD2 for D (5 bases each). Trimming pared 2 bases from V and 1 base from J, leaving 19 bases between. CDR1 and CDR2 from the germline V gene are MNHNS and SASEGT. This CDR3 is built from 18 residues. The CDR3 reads CASSERPHWGIGTDTQYF. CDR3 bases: TGTGCCAGCAGTGAAAGGCCTCATTGGGGGATCGGCACAGATACGCAGTATTTT.

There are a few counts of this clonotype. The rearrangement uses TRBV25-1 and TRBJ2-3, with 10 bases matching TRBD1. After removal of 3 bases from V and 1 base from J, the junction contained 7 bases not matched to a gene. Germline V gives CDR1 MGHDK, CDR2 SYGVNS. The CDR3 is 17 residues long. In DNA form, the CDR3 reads TGTGCCAGCAGTGACTGGACAGGGGGGATTGGCACAGATACGCAGTATTTT. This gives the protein CASSDWTGGIGTDTQYF.

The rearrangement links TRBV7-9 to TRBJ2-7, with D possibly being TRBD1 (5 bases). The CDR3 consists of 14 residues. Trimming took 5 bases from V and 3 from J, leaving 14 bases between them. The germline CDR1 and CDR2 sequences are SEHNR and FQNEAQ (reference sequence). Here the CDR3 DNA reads TGTGCCAGCAGCCTCCCAGGGATGGGCTACGAGCAGTACTTC. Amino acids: CASSLPGMGYEQYF.

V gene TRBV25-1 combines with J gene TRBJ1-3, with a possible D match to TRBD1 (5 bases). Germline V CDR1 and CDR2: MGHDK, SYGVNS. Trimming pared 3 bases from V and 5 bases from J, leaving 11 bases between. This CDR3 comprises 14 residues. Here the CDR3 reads CASSEAGYRNTIYF. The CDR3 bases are TGTGCCAGCAGTGAGGCAGGGTACAGAAACACCATATATTTT.

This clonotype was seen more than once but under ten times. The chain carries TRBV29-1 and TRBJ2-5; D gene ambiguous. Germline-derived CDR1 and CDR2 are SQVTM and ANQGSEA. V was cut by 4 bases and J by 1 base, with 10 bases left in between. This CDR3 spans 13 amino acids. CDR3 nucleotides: TGCAGCGTTGTTGGGATTATCCAAGAGACCCAGTACTTC. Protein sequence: CSVVGIIQETQYF. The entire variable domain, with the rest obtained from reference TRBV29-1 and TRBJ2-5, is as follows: SAVISQKPSRDICQRGTSLTIQCQVDSQVTMMFWYRQQPGQSLTLIATANQGSEATYESGFVIDKFPISRPNLTFSTLTVSNMSPEDSSIYLCSVVGIIQETQYFGPGTRLLVL.

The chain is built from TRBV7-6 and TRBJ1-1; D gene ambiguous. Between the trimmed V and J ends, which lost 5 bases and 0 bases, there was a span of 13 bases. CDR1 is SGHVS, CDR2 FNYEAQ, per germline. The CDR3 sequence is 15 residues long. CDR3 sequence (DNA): TGTGCCAGCAGCCCAGGCCCGGCGATGAACACTGAAGCTTTCTTT. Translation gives CASSPGPAMNTEAFF.

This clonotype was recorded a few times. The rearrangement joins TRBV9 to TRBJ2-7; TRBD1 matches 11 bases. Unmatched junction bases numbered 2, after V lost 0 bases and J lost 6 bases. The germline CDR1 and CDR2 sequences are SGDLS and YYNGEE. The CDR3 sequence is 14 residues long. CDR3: CASSVGTGGGEQYF. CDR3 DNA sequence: TGTGCCAGCAGCGTAGGGACAGGGGGCGGCGAGCAGTACTTC.

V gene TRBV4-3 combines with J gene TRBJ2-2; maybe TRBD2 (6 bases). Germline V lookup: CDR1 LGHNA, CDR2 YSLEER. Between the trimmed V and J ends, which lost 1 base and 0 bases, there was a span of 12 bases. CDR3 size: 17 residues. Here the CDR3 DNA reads TGCGCCAGCAGCCAAGTTATAGCGGAAGCGAACACCGGGGAGCTGTTTTTT. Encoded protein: CASSQVIAEANTGELFF.

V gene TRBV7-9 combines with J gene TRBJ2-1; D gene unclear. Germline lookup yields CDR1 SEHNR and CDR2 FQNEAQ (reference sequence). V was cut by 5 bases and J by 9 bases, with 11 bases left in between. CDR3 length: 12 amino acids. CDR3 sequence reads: CASSGFSSEQFF. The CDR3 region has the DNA TGTGCCAGCAGCGGTTTCAGTAGTGAGCAGTTCTTC.

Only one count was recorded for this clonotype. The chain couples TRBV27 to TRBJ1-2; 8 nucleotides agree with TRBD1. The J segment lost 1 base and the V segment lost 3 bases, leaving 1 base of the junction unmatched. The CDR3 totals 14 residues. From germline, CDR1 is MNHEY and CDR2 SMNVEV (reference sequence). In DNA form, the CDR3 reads TGTGCCAGCAGTTTCGGACAGGGTAACTATGGCTACACCTTC. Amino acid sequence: CASSFGQGNYGYTF.

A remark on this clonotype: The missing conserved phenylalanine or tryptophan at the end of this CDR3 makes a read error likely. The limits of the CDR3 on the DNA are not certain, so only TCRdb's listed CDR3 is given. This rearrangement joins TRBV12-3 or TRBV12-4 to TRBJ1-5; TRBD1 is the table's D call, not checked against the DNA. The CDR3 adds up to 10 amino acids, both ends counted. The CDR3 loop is CASKKPGDME.

CDR3 DNA: TGTGCCAGCAGCTTGATAGAGGGGGCTGAAGCTTTCTTT. Translated, it gives CASSLIEGAEAFF. The rearrangement joins TRBV5-5 to TRBJ1-1; TRBD1 is a possible D gene (6 bases). The V gene's germline CDR1 is SGHKS and CDR2 YYEKEE (reference sequence). The CDR3 contains 13 residues. The germline V and J ends were trimmed by 1 base and 6 bases, with 10 bases remaining between them.